The present TCR beta chain was sequenced within a study of chemoradiotherapy in HPV16-positive cancers. Regarding the study as a whole: During treatment, candidate HPV-specific clones and E7-related motifs expanded in tumor.

Only in-frame clones appear in the TCRdb table, and some are missing; sequencing was by immunoSEQ multiplex PCR. The data contain tens of thousands of clones, around nine tenths of them singletons. Comments on this clone: Its antigen is not known.

The germline V gene encodes CDR1 SGHDT and CDR2 YYEEEE. After removal of 0 bases from V and 9 bases from J, the junction contained 10 bases not matched to a gene. This CDR3 is built from 15 residues. The rearrangement joins TRBV5-6 to TRBJ2-5; TRBD1 matches 8 bases. The sequence was collected from a human donor with HPV-associated anogenital cancer. This material consisted of blood, taken from a patient who underwent chemoradiotherapy. In DNA, the CDR3 is TGTGCCAGCAGCTTGGGTAGGGCAGGGGGCGAGGCCCAGTACTTC. Protein product: CASSLGRAGGEAQYF.